This T cell receptor beta chain was identified during a study of shared clonotypes between healthy human individuals. This CDR3 has 15 residues. CDR1 is ENHRY and CDR2 is SYGVKD in the germline V gene. The ends were cut back, 2 bases at V and 5 bases at J, with 15 bases in the middle. Sequencing was performed with immunoSEQ multiplex PCR; in TCRdb, only in-frame clones are kept and a portion is missing. The sample contains some 1.5 million clones, under 99% of which appear only once. The sample consisted of naive CD4+ T cells sorted from blood. Subset meaning: CD45RA+ positively selected. The chain combines TRBV10-3 with TRBJ2-5; D ambiguous. This TCR was sampled from a man aged 25-40 years in good health. CDR3 amino acids: CAISEEYLSGETQYF. DNA for the CDR3: TGTGCCATCAGTGAGGAGTACCTCTCCGGGGAGACCCAGTACTTC.